This TCR beta chain originates from a study of OX40 agonist ivuxolimab in advanced cancers. Clones were sequenced by immunoSEQ multiplex PCR, and TCRdb holds only the in-frame ones, with some missing. This repertoire shows approximately 78,000 clones, roughly 88% found once; its top ten account for 6.5% to 7.5%. V gave up 3 bases and J gave up 3 bases, with 15 bases separating them. Germline lookup yields CDR1 LGHNA and CDR2 YNFKEQ. This CDR3 has 16 residues. The TCR comes from an adult with an advanced solid tumor such as melanoma, head and neck, liver or kidney cancer. The specimen was CD4+ or CD8+ T cells sorted from blood, collected in a trial of the OX40 agonist ivuxolimab. The chain is built from TRBV4-2 and TRBJ2-1; no firm D call. The CDR3 DNA reads as TGTGCCAGCAGCCAGGGAAGTCCTCTGGGCTACAATGAGCAGTTCTTC. As protein: CASSQGSPLGYNEQFF.